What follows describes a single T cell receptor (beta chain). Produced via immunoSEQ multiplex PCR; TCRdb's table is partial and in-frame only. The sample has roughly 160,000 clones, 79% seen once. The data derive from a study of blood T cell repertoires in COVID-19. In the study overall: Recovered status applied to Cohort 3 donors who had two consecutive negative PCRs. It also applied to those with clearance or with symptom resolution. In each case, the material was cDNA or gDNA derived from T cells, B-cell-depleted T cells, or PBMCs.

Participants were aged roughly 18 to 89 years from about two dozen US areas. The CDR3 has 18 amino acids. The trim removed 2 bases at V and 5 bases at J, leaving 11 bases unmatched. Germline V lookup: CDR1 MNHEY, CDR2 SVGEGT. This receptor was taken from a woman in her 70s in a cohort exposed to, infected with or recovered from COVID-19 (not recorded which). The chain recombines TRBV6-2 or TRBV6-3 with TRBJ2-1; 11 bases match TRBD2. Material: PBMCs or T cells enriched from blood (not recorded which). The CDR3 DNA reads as TGTGCCAGCAGTTACCCACTCTCGACTAGCGGGATTGACAATGAGCAGTTCTTC. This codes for CASSYPLSTSGIDNEQFF.